The 9 T cell receptor beta chains below come from one sample, sequenced in a study of PD-1 blockade in mismatch repair-deficient tumors. Produced via immunoSEQ multiplex PCR; TCRdb's table is partial and in-frame only. The sample consists of about 120,000 clones, approximately 86% of them appearing once. The sample in question was peripheral blood, obtained 44 weeks after starting pembrolizumab. These receptors all come from an adult with mismatch repair-deficient cancer.

This sequence joins TRBV6-6 and TRBJ2-3; a weak D match, TRBD2 (5 bases). CDR3 length equals 14 residues. Germline values: CDR1 MNHNY, CDR2 SVGAGI (reference sequence). Trimming pared 6 bases from V and 2 bases from J, leaving 12 bases between. The CDR3 loop reads CASRTDSNTDTQYF. Written as DNA, the CDR3 is TGTGCCAGCAGGACGGACTCAAACACAGATACGCAGTATTTT.

The V and J genes are TRBV2 and TRBJ1-3; maybe TRBD1 (5 bases). CDR1 is SNHLY and CDR2 is FYNNEI in the germline V gene. V was pared by 5 bases and J by 8 bases, with 10 bases between. CDR3 length: 12 residues. The CDR3 loop reads CASSPREYTIYF. Here the CDR3 DNA reads TGTGCCAGCAGTCCCAGGGAATACACCATATATTTT. The full variable domain, its missing parts supplied by reference TRBV2 and TRBJ1-3, is EPEVTQTPSHQVTQMGQEVILRCVPISNHLYFYWYRQILGQKVEFLVSFYNNEISEKSEIFDDQFSVERPDGSNFTLKIRSTKLEDSAMYFCASSPREYTIYFGEGSWLTVV.

This rearrangement joins TRBV6-1 to TRBJ2-5; 10 bases line up with TRBD1. V lost 2 bases, J lost 4 bases, and 7 bases stayed unmatched. Germline V gene sequence: CDR1 MNHNS, CDR2 SASEGT. The CDR3 has 16 residues. CDR3 loop: CASSEPGTGARETQYF. The CDR3 DNA reads TGTGCCAGCAGTGAACCTGGGACAGGGGCCAGAGAGACCCAGTACTTC.

The rearrangement joins TRBV7-9 to TRBJ2-2, with 8 bases identical to TRBD2. CDR1 is SEHNR and CDR2 is FQNEAQ in the germline V gene (reference sequence). This CDR3 comprises 14 residues. J was trimmed by 7 bases and V by 7 bases; bases with no gene match: 8. The CDR3 DNA follows: TGTGCCAGCACTCCCGCTCGGGGGGGCGGGGAGCTGTTTTTT. It specifies CASTPARGGGELFF.

The V and J genes are TRBV28 and TRBJ2-5; D may be TRBD1 (5 bases). The CDR3 covers 15 residues. V was pared by 6 bases and J by 4 bases, with 18 bases between. Per germline, CDR1 MDHEN and CDR2 SYDVKM. CDR3: CASSRQGFHGETQYF. The DNA for the CDR3 is TGTGCCAGCAGCCGCCAGGGATTCCACGGAGAGACCCAGTACTTC.

V is TRBV29-1 and J is TRBJ2-7, with D perhaps matching TRBD2 (6 bases). The CDR3 has 12 amino acids. The ends were cut back, 7 bases at V and 3 bases at J, with 13 bases in the middle. CDR1 and CDR2 (germline): SQVTM, ANQGSEA. The CDR3 sequence is CSAAGGVYEQYF. In DNA, the CDR3 is TGCAGCGCCGCCGGCGGGGTCTACGAGCAGTACTTC.

This clone was recorded only once. This chain uses TRBV7-9 with TRBJ2-3, with 16 bases lining up with TRBD2. The CDR3 extends over 19 amino acids. The J segment lost 1 base and the V segment lost 5 bases, leaving 9 bases of the junction unmatched. Per germline, CDR1 SEHNR and CDR2 FQNEAQ (reference sequence). The CDR3 sequence is CASSPGTSGRAGGTDTQYF. CDR3 DNA sequence: TGTGCCAGCAGCCCAGGGACTAGCGGGAGGGCTGGAGGCACAGATACGCAGTATTTT.

This chain uses TRBV7-9 with TRBJ1-1, with a weak D call TRBD1 (5 bases). The CDR3 spans 15 residues. Trimming stripped 5 bases from V and 1 base from J, with 14 bases between. Germline V gene sequence: CDR1 SEHNR, CDR2 FQNEAQ (reference sequence). The CDR3 region has the DNA TGTGCCAGCAGCGCCACCCTTACAGGGAACACTGAAGCTTTCTTT. Translating gives CASSATLTGNTEAFF.

This clone was recorded at least ten times. The J gene is TRBJ2-3, the V gene TRBV7-2; D is unresolved. The germline CDR1 and CDR2 sequences are SGHTA and FQGNSA. This CDR3 comprises 13 residues. Trimming removed 6 bases at V and 6 bases at J, with 13 bases between. CDR3 loop: CASRPLGDDTQYF. DNA of the CDR3: TGTGCCAGCAGGCCACTGGGTGACGATACGCAGTATTTT.